This is a list of T cell receptor beta chains from one sample in a study of blood T cell repertoires in COVID-19. Sequencing used immunoSEQ multiplex PCR; TCRdb keeps in-frame clones, though not all of them. The sample gives around 50,000 clones, 70% to 90% of which show up once; less than 6% is in the top ten. Sequences were obtained from peripheral blood. These receptors were taken from a human donor in a cohort sampled during active COVID-19. Each CDR3 is given with its conserved first and last residue. The D gene is left open where the match is weak. Size is omitted from some rows. Given values are once, few, many or a class for expanded clones.

J | D | size | V | DNA | CDR3
TRBJ2-1 | NA | NA | TRBV6-5 | TGTGCCAGCAGTCAACGGGTCCGGAATGAGCAGTTCTTC | CASSQRVRNEQFF
TRBJ1-4 | TRBD1 | NA | TRBV11-2 | TGTGCCAGCAGCTTAGAAGGGACAGGGCATGAAAAACTGTTTTTT | CASSLEGTGHEKLFF
TRBJ1-3 | NA | NA | TRBV13 | TGTGCCAGCAGCTTAGTCGCGGGAACTTACTCTGGAAACACCATATATTTT | CASSLVAGTYSGNTIYF
TRBJ2-1 | NA | few | TRBV6-6 | TGTGCCAGCAGTTACGGGACAAGTAACAATGAGCAGTTCTTC | CASSYGTSNNEQFF
TRBJ1-4 | NA | NA | TRBV6-5 | TGTGCCACGGCCGGGGGAATGATTCGGGAAAAACTGTTTTTT | CATAGGMIREKLFF
TRBJ2-1 | NA | NA | TRBV19 | TGTGCCAGTAGTCCCGTTGGGCAGGGCTGGAATGAGCAGTTCTTC | CASSPVGQGWNEQFF
TRBJ1-5 | NA | NA | TRBV18 | TGTGCCAGCTCGGACATGCCTAGCAATCAGCCCCAGCATTTT | CASSDMPSNQPQHF
TRBJ1-2 | NA | once | TRBV27 | TGTGCCAGCAGTTTAGGGGCAGGGTTGGGGGGCTACACCTTC | CASSLGAGLGGYTF
TRBJ2-2 | TRBD1 | once | TRBV7-9 | TGTGCCAGCAGCTTAGCGACAGGGCCCACCGGGGAGCTGTTTTTT | CASSLATGPTGELFF
TRBJ1-5 | TRBD1 | NA | TRBV30 | TGTGCCTGGAGTAAAACCGGGACAGGGAATCAGCCCCAGCATTTT | CAWSKTGTGNQPQHF
TRBJ2-7 | TRBD1 | NA | TRBV28 | TGTGCCAGCCGCCCCCCGGGACAGGGATCAATCGAGCAGTACTTC | CASRPPGQGSIEQYF
TRBJ2-4 | NA | NA | TRBV6-2/TRBV6-3 | TGTGCCAGCAGCCGTACAGGGAGCAAAAACATTCAGTACTTC | CASSRTGSKNIQYF
TRBJ1-3 | NA | NA | TRBV5-1 | TGCGCCAGCAGCTTGGGCTACTCTGGAAACACCATATATTTT | CASSLGYSGNTIYF
TRBJ2-1 | NA | NA | TRBV6-2/TRBV6-3 | TGTGCCAGCAGTTACGAGGGAGAGTACAATGAGCAGTTCTTC | CASSYEGEYNEQFF
TRBJ1-6 | TRBD1 | NA | TRBV10-3 | TGTGCCATCAGTACAGGGGGCCAAAATTCACCCCTCCACTTT | CAISTGGQNSPLHF
TRBJ2-7 | TRBD1 | NA | TRBV23-1 | TGCGCCAGCAGTCCATCCTTGACCAGGGGGCGGGAGCAGTACTTC | CASSPSLTRGREQYF
TRBJ2-7 | TRBD2 | NA | TRBV7-8 | TGTGCCAGCAGCTTAGGAACGCCTAGCGGGGTATCGGCGCAGTACTTC | CASSLGTPSGVSAQYF
TRBJ2-1 | NA | NA | TRBV7-6 | TGTGCCAGCAGCTTACGAGCAAGCTCCTACAATGAGCAGTTCTTC | CASSLRASSYNEQFF
TRBJ2-5 | TRBD1 | NA | TRBV29-1 | TGCAGCGTGAACAGGGGCCAAGAGACCCAGTACTTC | CSVNRGQETQYF
TRBJ1-2 | NA | NA | TRBV7-9 | TGTGCCAGCAGCTTAGGGGGGGACTATGGCTACACCTTC | CASSLGGDYGYTF
TRBJ1-5 | NA | NA | TRBV19 | TGTGCCAGTAGTGTGGAGCTTCAGCAGCCCCAGCATTTT | CASSVELQQPQHF
TRBJ2-3 | TRBD2 | NA | TRBV19 | TGTGCCAGTAGACCCCCAGGACTAGCGGGGGGGGGTACGCAGTATTTT | CASRPPGLAGGGTQYF